These T cell receptor beta chains were read from a single sample in a study of CD8+CD57+ T cells in acquired aplastic anemia. TCRdb re-analysed the reads in MiXCR, keeping a single row per CDR3 protein. The sample comprises around 290,000 distinct CDR3 sequences, approximately 58% of which are singletons, and approximately 1.2% rests with the top ten. The sample comprised sorted CD4+, CD8+, or CD8+CD57+ T cells (not recorded which) from PBMCs. The receptors come from a human donor with aplastic anemia. CDR3s include the opening cysteine and the closing phenylalanine or tryptophan. The D gene is left open where the match is weak. Clone size is stated in some rows and not others, as once, few, many or a class when expanded.

v_call	clone_size	j_call	d_call	cdr3_nt	cdr3_aa
TRBV15	NA	TRBJ2-7	TRBD1	TGTGCCACCAGCAGAGATCAGGGGGTCTACGAGCAGTACTTC	CATSRDQGVYEQYF
TRBV20-1	NA	TRBJ1-2	TRBD1	TGCAGTGCTGGGGGACAGGGGTCTGGCTACACCTTC	CSAGGQGSGYTF
TRBV20-1	NA	TRBJ1-1	NA	TGCAGTGCTAGAACTGGACCGGAAAGAAACACTGAAGCTTTCTTT	CSARTGPERNTEAFF
TRBV7-3	NA	TRBJ2-3	NA	TGTGCCAGCAGCTTAGTCGATGTGGCGGGAATCACAGATACGCAGTATTTT	CASSLVDVAGITDTQYF
TRBV11-2	NA	TRBJ2-7	NA	TGTGCCAGCAGCTTAGAGCGGGGCTTAACCTACGAGCAGTACTTC	CASSLERGLTYEQYF
TRBV10-3	NA	TRBJ2-3	NA	TGTGCCACCATGGACACCCCGATCTCCACAGATACGCAGTATTTT	CATMDTPISTDTQYF
TRBV7-3	NA	TRBJ2-7	NA	TGTGCCAGCAGTACCGACCGCGCAGGATTACCCTACGAGCAGTACTTC	CASSTDRAGLPYEQYF
TRBV20-1	many	TRBJ2-5	NA	TGCACCGTGGATTCGAGCGGACAAGAGACCCAGTACTTC	CTVDSSGQETQYF
TRBV24-1	NA	TRBJ2-7	NA	TGTGCCACCAGTGATTCGCAGGGGAGAGGGGCCTACGAGCAGTACTTC	CATSDSQGRGAYEQYF
TRBV12-5	many	TRBJ2-2	NA	TGTGCTAGTGGTCTACAGAGCACCGGGGAGCTGTTTTTT	CASGLQSTGELFF
TRBV24-1	few	TRBJ2-3	NA	TGTGCCACCATTGATTCTGGACGGTACGGCACAGATACGCAGTATTTT	CATIDSGRYGTDTQYF
TRBV7-6	NA	TRBJ1-3	NA	TGTGCCAGCAGCTTAGGAGGGCCTGGAAACACCATATATTTT	CASSLGGPGNTIYF
TRBV19	NA	TRBJ2-6	NA	TGTGCCAGTAGTAGGGTAGGGACGGCCCCAGGGGCCAACGTCCTGACTTTC	CASSRVGTAPGANVLTF
TRBV9	few	TRBJ2-2	TRBD2	TGTGCCAGCAGCCCGCAGGCTAGCGGGAGGTTCACCGGGGAGCTGTTTTTT	CASSPQASGRFTGELFF
TRBV2	few	TRBJ1-6	TRBD1	TGTGCCAGCAGGGGAGGGACAGGGTGGTCACCCCTCCACTTT	CASRGGTGWSPLHF
TRBV12-3/TRBV12-4	many	TRBJ1-2	NA	TGTGCCAGCAGTTTCGGGGGCAGGACTACTAACTATGGCTACACCTTC	CASSFGGRTTNYGYTF
TRBV7-3	NA	TRBJ2-3	TRBD2	TGTGCCAGCAGCAGCCGGACTAGCGGGACCACAGATACGCAGTATTTT	CASSSRTSGTTDTQYF
TRBV7-9	NA	TRBJ1-3	NA	TGTGCCTGCAGCTTATCTCTCCCTCGGGGCTCTGGAAACACCATATATTTT	CACSLSLPRGSGNTIYF
TRBV10-3	NA	TRBJ2-5	TRBD1	TGTGCCATCAGTGAGTCGGGACAGGGGTTGGGGACCCAGTACTTC	CAISESGQGLGTQYF
TRBV24-1	NA	TRBJ2-2	TRBD1	TGTGCCACCAGTGGGACAGGGGGGACCGGGGAGCTGTTTTTT	CATSGTGGTGELFF
TRBV20-1	few	TRBJ1-2	NA	TGCAGTGCTAGATGGGCCCTGACCTATGGCTACACCTTC	CSARWALTYGYTF
TRBV20-1	NA	TRBJ2-7	TRBD2	TGCAGTGCTAGTCTAGCGGGAGTGGGCGAGCAGTACTTC	CSASLAGVGEQYF
TRBV7-9	NA	TRBJ2-5	TRBD2	TGTGCCAGCAGCTCTAGCGGGGGGGGGGGGGAGACCCAGTACTTC	CASSSSGGGGETQYF
TRBV5-5	once	TRBJ2-5	NA	TGTGCCAGCAGCCCTATCGTTACGGGAATAGGAACCCAGTACTTC	CASSPIVTGIGTQYF
TRBV7-3	NA	TRBJ2-3	NA	TGTGCCAGCAGCACCAGAGGGGAGGATACGCAGTATTTT	CASSTRGEDTQYF
TRBV15	many	TRBJ1-1	NA	TGTGCCACCAGAGGGCCTTCCCTGACAGGATCGAACACTGAAGCTTTCTTT	CATRGPSLTGSNTEAFF
TRBV2	NA	TRBJ1-6	NA	TGTGCCAGCACAGGGACGGGCCCTAATTCACCCCTCCACTTT	CASTGTGPNSPLHF
TRBV24-1	NA	TRBJ1-1	TRBD1	TGTGCCACCAGTGATCCGGGACAGGGGACTCGTGAAGCTTTCTTT	CATSDPGQGTREAFF
TRBV25-1	few	TRBJ1-6	TRBD1	TGTGCCAGCAGTGCTTGGGACAGGGGCTCACCCCTCCACTTT	CASSAWDRGSPLHF
TRBV7-2	NA	TRBJ2-7	TRBD2	TGTGCCAGCAGCTACGGGGGGGAGCCGTTCTACGAGCAGTACTTC	CASSYGGEPFYEQYF
TRBV12-3/TRBV12-4	NA	TRBJ2-7	NA	TGTGCCAGCAGTGAAGACCCGACGGGATCCTACGAGCAGTACTTC	CASSEDPTGSYEQYF
TRBV12-5	NA	TRBJ1-5	NA	TGTGCTAGTGGTTTGTGTGGAAATCAGCCCCAGCATTTT	CASGLCGNQPQHF
TRBV6-1	many	TRBJ1-1	NA	TGTGCCAGCAGCCTATTGAGCACTGAAGCTTTCTTT	CASSLLSTEAFF
TRBV12-3/TRBV12-4	many	TRBJ2-7	NA	TGTGCCAGCAGTTTAGGGTCGGACCACGAGCAGTACTTC	CASSLGSDHEQYF
TRBV2	NA	TRBJ2-6	NA	TGTGCCAGCAGTGAATCAGGGACTGGGGCCAACGTCCTGACTTTC	CASSESGTGANVLTF
TRBV9	many	TRBJ2-1	TRBD2	TGTGCCAGCAGCCCCCCCCCCGCTAGCGGGTTATCCTCCTACAATGAGCAGTTCTTC	CASSPPPASGLSSYNEQFF
TRBV2	NA	TRBJ2-2	NA	TGTGCCAGTTGGTTCGGGCTAGGGAACACCGGGGAGCTGTTTTTT	CASWFGLGNTGELFF
TRBV7-9	NA	TRBJ2-7	NA	TGTGCCAGCAGCTTGGTCGGTAGCGGACCCTACGAGCAGTACTTC	CASSLVGSGPYEQYF
TRBV7-9	NA	TRBJ1-2	NA	TGTGCCAGCAGCCCGGACAGATCTAACTATGGCTACACCTTC	CASSPDRSNYGYTF
TRBV20-1	NA	TRBJ1-4	TRBD1	TGCAGTGCCTGGGGAACAGGGGGCACCCGAACTAATGAAAAACTGTTTTTT	CSAWGTGGTRTNEKLFF
TRBV15	few	TRBJ1-5	NA	TGTGCCACCAGCAGAGATTTGAGGGCCAGCAATCAGCCCCAGCATTTT	CATSRDLRASNQPQHF
TRBV10-3	few	TRBJ2-3	TRBD1	TGTGCCATCAGTGAGCCCGGGACAGGGGTTACAGATACGCAGTATTTT	CAISEPGTGVTDTQYF
TRBV20-1	once	TRBJ1-1	NA	TGCAGTCCCGGGGGGGGGTCGAAGGCTGAAGCTTTCTTT	CSPGGGSKAEAFF
TRBV20-1	NA	TRBJ2-1	NA	TGCAGTGCCAAGAGAGGGAGCTCCTACAATGAGCAGTTCTTC	CSAKRGSSYNEQFF
TRBV2	NA	TRBJ2-5	TRBD2	TGTGCCAGCAGTGTCGGACTAGCGGGAGGAGAGACCCAGTACTTC	CASSVGLAGGETQYF
TRBV25-1	few	TRBJ2-3	NA	TGTGCCAGCAGTGAATATGGTTCCGGTCCTAGCACAGATACGCAGTATTTT	CASSEYGSGPSTDTQYF
TRBV12-3/TRBV12-4	many	TRBJ1-1	TRBD1	TGTGCCAGCAGACCAGGACAGGGGGGAGGTGAAGCTTTCTTT	CASRPGQGGGEAFF
TRBV29-1	NA	TRBJ1-2	TRBD1	TGCAGCGTTTATGGACAGGGGGCGGGTGGCTACACCTTC	CSVYGQGAGGYTF
TRBV24-1	many	TRBJ2-1	NA	TGTGCCACCTCCTCGGGATTAGCGCCCCTAAGGGATGAGCAGTTCTTC	CATSSGLAPLRDEQFF
TRBV7-3	many	TRBJ2-1	TRBD2	TGTGCCAGCAGCTTAGCGGGAGGGCTCAATGAGCAGTTCTTC	CASSLAGGLNEQFF
TRBV2	many	TRBJ2-3	TRBD2	TGTGCCAGCAGTGATCTAGCGGGAACGGGCCCGGCTACGCAGTATTTT	CASSDLAGTGPATQYF